Listed below are T cell receptor beta chains from one sample, sequenced in a study of CD8+ T cells in alopecia areata. Clones were sequenced by immunoSEQ multiplex PCR, and TCRdb holds only the in-frame ones, with some missing. The sample lists some 150,000 clones; about 60% were seen once. The material sequenced was CD4+ T cells sorted from blood, taken at week 0. The receptor set was obtained from a human donor with alopecia areata. Both conserved end residues are part of each CDR3. A D gene is named only where the DNA matches it firmly. Clone size is not always given. Where it is, it says once, few, many or a class for expanded clones.

j_call | v_call | clone_size | d_call | cdr3_nt | cdr3_aa
TRBJ1-1 | TRBV2 | few | TRBD1 | TGTGCCAGCGGGACAGAGGTTTACACTGAAGCTTTCTTT | CASGTEVYTEAFF
TRBJ2-3 | TRBV7-2 | NA | TRBD2 | TGTGCCAGCAGCCTACTAGCGGGGGGGCCAGGTTCCAGGGATACGCAGTATTTT | CASSLLAGGPGSRDTQYF
TRBJ2-3 | TRBV6-6 | NA | NA | TGTGCCACCCAATGGGGGGAGAACCCAGATACGCAGTATTTT | CATQWGENPDTQYF
TRBJ2-6 | TRBV25-1 | NA | TRBD1 | TGTGCCAGCATGGGACAGGGGAGCTCTGGGGCCAACGTCCTGACTTTC | CASMGQGSSGANVLTF
TRBJ1-2 | TRBV10-3 | NA | TRBD1 | TGTGCCATCAGTGAGTCAGACAGGGGGCTGCGCTACACCTTC | CAISESDRGLRYTF
TRBJ1-1 | TRBV7-2 | NA | NA | TGTGCCAGCAGCGCGGGACAGAACACTGAAGCTTTCTTT | CASSAGQNTEAFF
TRBJ1-1 | TRBV7-2 | NA | NA | TGTGCCAGCAGCAGCGACACTGAAGCTTTCTTT | CASSSDTEAFF
TRBJ2-7 | TRBV7-9 | few | TRBD2 | TGTGCCAGCAGCTTACCAGGCGGGGGGCGCGAGGAGCAGTACTTC | CASSLPGGGREEQYF
TRBJ1-5 | TRBV29-1 | few | NA | TGCAGCGTTGCAGGGGAAAATAGCAATCAGCCCCAGCATTTT | CSVAGENSNQPQHF
TRBJ2-3 | TRBV29-1 | NA | NA | TGCAGCGTCTCGGCCCAGGGTACGCAGTATTTT | CSVSAQGTQYF
TRBJ1-1 | TRBV25-1 | NA | NA | TGTGCCAGCAGTTGGAACACTGAAGCTTTCTTT | CASSWNTEAFF
TRBJ1-4 | TRBV7-2 | NA | NA | TGTGCCAGCAGCGTGGGGCAGCACAGCAATGAAAAACTGTTTTTT | CASSVGQHSNEKLFF
TRBJ2-3 | TRBV9 | NA | TRBD1 | TGTGCCAGCAGCGAGGGACAGGGGGCATATACGCAGTATTTT | CASSEGQGAYTQYF
TRBJ1-2 | TRBV27 | NA | NA | TGTGCCAGCACCGACCTTTCCTTCGGGGGGGTCTATGGCTACACCTTC | CASTDLSFGGVYGYTF